Presented here are 17 T cell receptor beta chains from one specimen sequenced in a study of blood T cell repertoires in COVID-19. The repertoire was sequenced with immunoSEQ multiplex PCR; TCRdb's copy has only in-frame clones and lacks some. The sample records approximately 500,000 clones, 70% to 90% being singletons. Material for sequencing was peripheral blood. The receptors derive from a human donor in a cohort sampled during active COVID-19.

The rearrangement joins TRBV7-2 to TRBJ1-1; D ambiguous. The germline CDR1 and CDR2 sequences are SGHTA and FQGNSA. This CDR3 has 15 amino acids. V lost 2 bases to trimming and J lost 4 bases, with 14 bases between them. The CDR3 sequence is CASSLPFGRATEAFF. CDR3 in DNA: TGTGCCAGCAGCTTACCTTTTGGGAGGGCCACTGAAGCTTTCTTT.

V gene TRBV7-2 combines with J gene TRBJ1-6; D may be TRBD1 (5 bases). The CDR3 length is 15 residues. V was trimmed by 0 bases and J by 7 bases, leaving 10 bases between them. Germline values: CDR1 SGHTA, CDR2 FQGNSA. CDR3 region: CASSLAGGRNSPLHF. The CDR3 nucleotides are TGTGCCAGCAGCTTAGCCGGGGGTCGAAATTCACCCCTCCACTTT.

The chain has TRBV21-1 and TRBJ2-3; TRBD2 reflects the table's D call only, with no check against the DNA. TRBV21-1 is a documented pseudogene. The CDR3 is made up of 18 amino acids. The CDR3 nucleotides read TGTGCCAGCAGCAAAGGTTGGGTAGCGCCCACATTCACAGATACGCAGTATTTT. As protein: CASSKGWVAPTFTDTQYF.

This rearrangement joins TRBV5-1 to TRBJ2-7; D unresolved. The germline CDR1 and CDR2 sequences are SGHRS and YFSETQ. Trimming stripped 2 bases from V and 2 bases from J, with 14 bases between. The CDR3 length is 15 residues. The CDR3 reads CASSFRQEPTYEQYF. The CDR3 nucleotides are TGCGCCAGCAGCTTTCGGCAGGAACCTACCTACGAGCAGTACTTC.

This chain joins TRBV11-3 and TRBJ2-2, with D uncertain. The CDR3 totals 15 residues. The germline V and J ends were trimmed by 5 bases and 2 bases, with 12 bases remaining between them. Germline loops: CDR1 SGHNT, CDR2 YENEEA. DNA of the CDR3: TGTGCCAGCAGCCCCAGCAGGCCTAACACCGGGGAGCTGTTTTTT. Translated, it gives CASSPSRPNTGELFF.

This sequence joins TRBV12-3 or TRBV12-4 and TRBJ2-7; weak D call: TRBD2 (7 bases). This CDR3 region has 13 residues. V lost 3 bases, J lost 9 bases, and 15 bases lay in between. The CDR3 DNA is TGTGCCAGCAGTTTGGGGGGGGCCGATGGGCAGTACTTC. Amino acid sequence: CASSLGGADGQYF.

V gene TRBV19 combines with J gene TRBJ2-2; 7 bases align to TRBD1. The CDR3 sequence is 14 residues long. After removal of 5 bases from V and 4 bases from J, the junction contained 4 bases not matched to a gene. Germline CDR1 LNHDA, CDR2 SQIVND (reference sequence). The CDR3 bases are TGTGCCAGTAGTTCGCAGGGGGTCACCGGGGAGCTGTTTTTT. Translated: CASSSQGVTGELFF. The entire variable domain, with the rest obtained from reference TRBV19 and TRBJ2-2, is as follows: DGGITQSPKYLFRKEGQNVTLSCEQNLNHDAMYWYRQDPGQGLRLIYYSQIVNDFQKGDIAEGYSVSREKKESFPLTVTSAQKNPTAFYLCASSSQGVTGELFFGEGSRLTVL.

The J gene is TRBJ1-1, the V gene TRBV5-8, with D hard to call. The germline V and J ends were trimmed by 2 bases and 2 bases, with 7 bases remaining between them. This CDR3 is 13 amino acids long. Germline lookup yields CDR1 SGHTS and CDR2 YDEGEE. DNA of the CDR3: TGTGCCAGCAGCTTTCCGCTAAACACTGAAGCTTTCTTT. It encodes CASSFPLNTEAFF.

This chain uses TRBV4-2 with TRBJ2-7; TRBD2 matches 11 bases. The junction had 6 bases not matched to a gene; V was cut back by 4 bases and J by 4 bases. The CDR3 runs to 15 residues. CDR1 is LGHNA, CDR2 YNFKEQ, per germline. CDR3 region: CASSLGTSGLYEQYF. In nucleotides, the CDR3 is TGTGCCAGCAGCCTAGGGACTAGCGGACTTTACGAGCAGTACTTC.

The rearrangement links TRBV7-7 to TRBJ2-2; 9 nucleotides line up with TRBD1. The CDR3 runs 15 residues. CDR1 and CDR2 from the germline V gene are SSHAT and FNYEAQ (reference sequence). CDR3 loop: CATQPGQGNTGELFF. As DNA, the CDR3 is TGTGCTACCCAACCGGGACAGGGGAACACCGGGGAGCTGTTTTTT.

This clone was detected a few times. This chain joins TRBV28 and TRBJ2-7; D unclear. The length of the CDR3 is 14 residues. Trimming took off 1 base at V and 1 base at J, with 8 bases between the two ends. The germline CDR1 and CDR2 sequences are MDHEN and SYDVKM. The CDR3 region is CASSLFGYSYEQYF. In DNA form, the CDR3 reads TGTGCCAGCAGTTTATTCGGTTATTCCTACGAGCAGTACTTC.

The chain has TRBV7-9 and TRBJ2-2, with 8 bases that match TRBD1. The CDR3 is 17 amino acids. Germline CDR1 and CDR2: SEHNR and FQNEAQ (reference sequence). V lost 6 bases and J lost 0; bases outside the gene matches: 9. The CDR3 sequence: CASRKQGGNANTGELFF. The CDR3 nucleotides are TGTGCCAGCAGGAAACAGGGGGGAAACGCGAACACCGGGGAGCTGTTTTTT.

This clone was picked up one time. The genes are TRBV5-1 and TRBJ1-5; TRBD1 matches 9 bases. The CDR3 length is 16 residues. Germline values: CDR1 SGHRS, CDR2 YFSETQ. The V segment lost 0 bases and the J segment 7 bases; nucleotides outside the gene matches: 8. CDR3 sequence (DNA): TGCGCCAGCAGCTTGGGGGCCCTCGGACAGGGGCAGCCCCAGCATTTT. Protein sequence: CASSLGALGQGQPQHF. The entire variable domain, with the rest obtained from reference TRBV5-1 and TRBJ1-5, is as follows: KAGVTQTPRYLIKTRGQQVTLSCSPISGHRSVSWYQQTPGQGLQFLFEYFSETQRNKGNFPGRFSGRQFSNSRSEMNVSTLELGDSALYLCASSLGALGQGQPQHFGDGTRLSIL.

This clone was counted ten times or more. V gene TRBV4-1 combines with J gene TRBJ2-3; TRBD1 might be the D (6 bases). The CDR3 extends over 15 amino acids. Germline V lookup: CDR1 MGHRA, CDR2 YSYEKL. V lost 0 bases to trimming and J lost 4 bases, with 11 bases between them. CDR3 protein: CASSQEATGPDTQYF. CDR3 DNA sequence: TGCGCCAGCAGCCAAGAGGCCACAGGGCCAGATACGCAGTATTTT.

The chain carries TRBV30 and TRBJ2-7; 12 bases agree with TRBD2. The V and J ends lost 0 bases and 0 bases, in that order; junction bases with no gene match: 3. The CDR3 covers 16 residues. Germline V gene data show CDR1 as GTSNPN and CDR2 as SVGIG (reference sequence). The CDR3 protein is CAWSVKLAGGSYEQYF. CDR3 sequence (DNA): TGTGCCTGGAGTGTTAAACTAGCGGGGGGCTCCTACGAGCAGTACTTC.

This clone showed up just a few times. The chain employs TRBV6-4 and TRBJ1-6, with D tentatively TRBD1 (5 bases). Trimming left V 3 bases short and J 7 bases short, with 10 bases between. The germline V gene encodes CDR1 MRHNA and CDR2 SNTAGT. The CDR3 runs to 14 residues. The CDR3 is CASSDAGGNSPLHF. The CDR3 DNA is TGTGCCAGCAGTGATGCGGGGGGGAATTCACCCCTCCACTTT.

The chain carries TRBV4-1 and TRBJ1-5; 8 bases are shared with TRBD1. Germline CDR1 reads MGHRA; CDR2 reads YSYEKL. CDR3 length: 18 residues. With 0 bases clipped from V and 1 base from J, the junction kept 8 bases outside the gene matches. For the CDR3, the DNA is TGCGCCAGCAGCCAAGATTTGACAGGGGCTACCAGCAATCAGCCCCAGCATTTT. This sequence encodes CASSQDLTGATSNQPQHF.